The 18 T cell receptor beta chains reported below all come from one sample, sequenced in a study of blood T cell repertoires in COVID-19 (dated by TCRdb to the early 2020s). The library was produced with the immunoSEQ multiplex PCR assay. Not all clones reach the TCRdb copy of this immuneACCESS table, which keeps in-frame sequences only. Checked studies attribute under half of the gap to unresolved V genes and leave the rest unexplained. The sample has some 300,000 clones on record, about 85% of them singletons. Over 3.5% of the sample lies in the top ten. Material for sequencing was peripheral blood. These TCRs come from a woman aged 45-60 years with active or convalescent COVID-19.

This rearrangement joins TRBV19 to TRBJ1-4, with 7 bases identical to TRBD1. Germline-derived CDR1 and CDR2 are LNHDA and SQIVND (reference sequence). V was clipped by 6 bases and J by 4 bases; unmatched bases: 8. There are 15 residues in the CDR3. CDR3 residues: CASRSGQPHNEKLFF. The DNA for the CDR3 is TGTGCCAGTAGATCGGGACAGCCCCATAATGAAAAACTGTTTTTT.

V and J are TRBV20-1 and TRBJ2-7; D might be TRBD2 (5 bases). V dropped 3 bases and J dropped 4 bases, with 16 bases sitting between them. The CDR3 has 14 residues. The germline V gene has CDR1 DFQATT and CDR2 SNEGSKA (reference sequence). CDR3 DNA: TGCAGTGCTAGTCAGGCCCCACGGGGTTACGAGCAGTACTTC. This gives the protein CSASQAPRGYEQYF.

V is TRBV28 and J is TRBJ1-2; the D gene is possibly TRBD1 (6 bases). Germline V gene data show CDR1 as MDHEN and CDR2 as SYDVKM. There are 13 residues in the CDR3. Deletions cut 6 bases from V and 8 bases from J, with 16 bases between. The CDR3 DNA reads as TGTGCCAGCAGCAGGGGTGGTATTGAGGGCTACACCTTC. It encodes CASSRGGIEGYTF.

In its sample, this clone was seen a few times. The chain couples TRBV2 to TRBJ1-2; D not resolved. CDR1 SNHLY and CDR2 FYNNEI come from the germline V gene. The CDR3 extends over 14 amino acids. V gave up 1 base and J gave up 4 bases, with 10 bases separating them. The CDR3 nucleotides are TGTGCCAGCAGTGAAGGTACCAGTATCTATGGCTACACCTTC. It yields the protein CASSEGTSIYGYTF.

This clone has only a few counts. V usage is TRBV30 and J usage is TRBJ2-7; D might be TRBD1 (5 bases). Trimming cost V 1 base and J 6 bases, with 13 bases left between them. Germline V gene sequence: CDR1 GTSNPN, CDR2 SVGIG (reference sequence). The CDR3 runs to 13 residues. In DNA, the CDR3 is TGTGCCTGGAGTGGATCAGGGTGGGCCGAGCAGTACTTC. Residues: CAWSGSGWAEQYF.

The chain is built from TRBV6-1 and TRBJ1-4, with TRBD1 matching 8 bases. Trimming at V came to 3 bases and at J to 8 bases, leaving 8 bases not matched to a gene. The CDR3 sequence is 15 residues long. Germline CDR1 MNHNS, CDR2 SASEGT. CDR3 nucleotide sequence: TGTGCCAGCAGTGATCCAGGACAGGGAAGAGAAAAACTGTTTTTT. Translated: CASSDPGQGREKLFF.

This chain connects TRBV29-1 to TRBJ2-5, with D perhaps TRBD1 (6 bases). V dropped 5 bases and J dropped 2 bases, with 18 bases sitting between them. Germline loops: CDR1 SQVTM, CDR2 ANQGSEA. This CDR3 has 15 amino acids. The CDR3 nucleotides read TGCAGCGTTCCTACAGGGTTGTTGTATCAAGAGACCCAGTACTTC. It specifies CSVPTGLLYQETQYF.

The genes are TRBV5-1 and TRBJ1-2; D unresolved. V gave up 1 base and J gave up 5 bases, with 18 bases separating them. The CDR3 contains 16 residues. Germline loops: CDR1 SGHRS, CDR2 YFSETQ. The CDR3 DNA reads TGCGCCAGCAGCTTGAACGGTAACGGTAGGAGGTATGGCTACACCTTC. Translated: CASSLNGNGRRYGYTF.

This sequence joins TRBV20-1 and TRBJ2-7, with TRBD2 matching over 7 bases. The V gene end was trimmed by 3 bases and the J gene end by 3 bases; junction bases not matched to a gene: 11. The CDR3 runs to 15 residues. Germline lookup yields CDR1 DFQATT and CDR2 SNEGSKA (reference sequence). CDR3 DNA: TGCAGTGCTAGTGGTCTAGCGGAGAACCTCTACGAGCAGTACTTC. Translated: CSASGLAENLYEQYF.

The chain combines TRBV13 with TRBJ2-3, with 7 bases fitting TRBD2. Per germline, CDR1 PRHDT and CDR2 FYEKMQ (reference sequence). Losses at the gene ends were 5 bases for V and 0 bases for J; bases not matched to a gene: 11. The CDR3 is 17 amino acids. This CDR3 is CASSPGIGGGSTDTQYF. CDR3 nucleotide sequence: TGTGCCAGCAGCCCAGGGATAGGCGGGGGTAGCACAGATACGCAGTATTTT.

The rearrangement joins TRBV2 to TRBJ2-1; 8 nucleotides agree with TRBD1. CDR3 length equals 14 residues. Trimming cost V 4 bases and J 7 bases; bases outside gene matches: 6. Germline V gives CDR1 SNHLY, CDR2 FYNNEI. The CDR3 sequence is CASSGQGWENEQFF. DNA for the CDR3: TGTGCCAGCAGTGGACAGGGGTGGGAGAATGAGCAGTTCTTC.

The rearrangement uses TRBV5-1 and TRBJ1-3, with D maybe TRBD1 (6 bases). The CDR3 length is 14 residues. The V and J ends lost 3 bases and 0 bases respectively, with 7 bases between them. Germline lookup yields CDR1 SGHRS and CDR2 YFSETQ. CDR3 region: CASSSTGSGNTIYF. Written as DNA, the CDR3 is TGCGCCAGCAGCTCGACAGGCTCTGGAAACACCATATATTTT.

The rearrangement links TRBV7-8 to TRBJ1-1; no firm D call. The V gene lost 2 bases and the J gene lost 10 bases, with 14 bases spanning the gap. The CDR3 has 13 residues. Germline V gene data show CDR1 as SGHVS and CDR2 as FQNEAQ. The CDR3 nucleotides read TGTGCCAGCAGCTTATACGGGGAGGTCTTAGCTTTCTTT. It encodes CASSLYGEVLAFF.

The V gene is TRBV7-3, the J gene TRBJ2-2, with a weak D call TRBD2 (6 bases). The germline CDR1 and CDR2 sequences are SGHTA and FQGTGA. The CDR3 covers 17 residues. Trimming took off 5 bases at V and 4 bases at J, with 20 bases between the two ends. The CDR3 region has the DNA TGTGCCAGCAGCCCGGGTTTACTAGCCTTTTCCACCGGGGAGCTGTTTTTT. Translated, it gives CASSPGLLAFSTGELFF.

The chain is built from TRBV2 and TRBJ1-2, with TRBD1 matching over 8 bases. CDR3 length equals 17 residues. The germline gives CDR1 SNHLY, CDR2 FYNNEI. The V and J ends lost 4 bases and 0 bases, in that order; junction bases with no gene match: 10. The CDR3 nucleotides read TGTGCCAGCAGTGTCCGCACAGGGGGAACAACTAACTATGGCTACACCTTC. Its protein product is CASSVRTGGTTNYGYTF.

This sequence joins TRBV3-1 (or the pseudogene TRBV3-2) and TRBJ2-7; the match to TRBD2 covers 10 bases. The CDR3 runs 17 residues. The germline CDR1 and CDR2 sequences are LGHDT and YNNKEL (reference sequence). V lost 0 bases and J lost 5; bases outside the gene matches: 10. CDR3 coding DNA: TGTGCCAGCAGCCAAGATGTGGCTAGCGGGAGAAGGGACGAGCAGTACTTC. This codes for CASSQDVASGRRDEQYF.

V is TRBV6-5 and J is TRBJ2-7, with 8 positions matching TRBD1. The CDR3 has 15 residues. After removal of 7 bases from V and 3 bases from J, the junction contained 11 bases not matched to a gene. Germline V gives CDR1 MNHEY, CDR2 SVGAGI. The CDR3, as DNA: TGTGCCAGCACCCGAGACAGGGGCAGTAGCTACGAGCAGTACTTC. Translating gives CASTRDRGSSYEQYF.

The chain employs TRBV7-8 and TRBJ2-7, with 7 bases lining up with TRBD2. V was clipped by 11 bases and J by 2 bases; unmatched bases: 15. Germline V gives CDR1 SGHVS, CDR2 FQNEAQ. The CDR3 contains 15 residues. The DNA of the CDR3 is TGTGCCTCTAGCTTACCAGGCGGGAGCGCCTACGAGCAGTACTTC. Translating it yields CASSLPGGSAYEQYF.